These 24 T cell receptor beta chains came from one sample sequenced in a study of CD8 T cells in ankylosing spondylitis. Study outcomes and limitations: Ankylosing spondylitis blood seemed to carry a telltale TCR beta motif made of several highly homologous variants.

Via MiXCR, TCRdb re-called the 5' RACE reads, giving one row per CDR3 protein. The sample yields around 490,000 distinct CDR3 sequences, 5.3% seen once. Which antigens these TCRs recognize remains unknown. The material sequenced was blood, either unsorted or a sorted T cell fraction (not recorded which). The receptors derive from a male donor with ankylosing spondylitis.

There are a few counts of this clonotype. This chain joins TRBV12-3 or TRBV12-4 and TRBJ1-2; D gene uncertain. The CDR3 is 13 residues long. Between the trimmed V and J ends, which lost 5 bases and 4 bases, there was a span of 11 bases. DNA for the CDR3: TGTGCCAGCAGTCTCCCGGCATTCTATGGCTACACCTTC. It yields the protein CASSLPAFYGYTF.

Comments on this clonotype: A much bigger clone sits one base away, suggesting this may be a read error. The chain has TRBV20-1 and TRBJ2-2, with unresolved D. The V gene's germline CDR1 is DFQATT and CDR2 SNEGSKA (reference sequence). The CDR3 runs to 15 residues. Trimming removed 0 bases at V and 6 bases at J, with 14 bases between. The DNA for the CDR3 is TGCAGTGCTAGAGATAGGGTCTCCCTGGCCGGGGAGCTGTTTTTT. Protein product: CSARDRVSLAGELFF.

This clonotype was counted at least ten times. The rearrangement links TRBV4-1 to TRBJ1-1, with 7 bases matching TRBD1. The ends lost 3 bases at V and 1 base at J; junction bases unmatched: 8. Germline assignment: CDR1 MGHRA and CDR2 YSYEKL. The CDR3 covers 16 residues. CDR3 in DNA: TGCGCCAGCAGCCACCGCAACAGGGGATCGAACACTGAAGCTTTCTTT. Amino acids: CASSHRNRGSNTEAFF.

Ten or more counts support this clonotype. The J gene is TRBJ1-1, the V gene TRBV4-2; D not resolved. Germline V lookup: CDR1 LGHNA, CDR2 YNFKEQ. Trimming took off 5 bases at V and 3 bases at J, with 16 bases between the two ends. This CDR3 spans 15 amino acids. CDR3 loop: CASSLESVSYTEAFF. DNA of the CDR3: TGTGCCAGCAGCTTGGAAAGTGTCAGTTACACTGAAGCTTTCTTT.

Only a few counts were recorded for this clonotype. The J gene is TRBJ2-7, the V gene TRBV18; 8 bases are shared with TRBD1. J gave up 4 bases and V 3 bases, and 8 bases lay outside the gene matches. This CDR3 is built from 15 residues. Germline values: CDR1 KGHSH, CDR2 LQKENI. CDR3 DNA sequence: TGTGCCAGCTCACCGACGTGGACAGGGAATTACGAGCAGTACTTC. As protein: CASSPTWTGNYEQYF.

This clonotype was observed many times. CDR3 amino acids: CASSLDKNTEAFF. The CDR3, as DNA: TGCGCCAGCAGCTTGGACAAAAACACTGAAGCTTTCTTT. The chain employs TRBV5-1 and TRBJ1-1; D gene unclear. Per germline, CDR1 SGHRS and CDR2 YFSETQ. Trimming removed 0 bases at V and 2 bases at J, with 5 bases between. The CDR3 has 13 amino acids.

Concerning this clonotype: The CDR3 does not close with the conserved phenylalanine or tryptophan, likely indicating a read error. The J gene is TRBJ2-7, the V gene TRBV14, with no clear D. Germline V gives CDR1 SGHDN, CDR2 FVKESK. The CDR3 runs 14 residues. V was clipped by 3 bases and J by 0 bases, with 9 bases between them. The CDR3 nucleotides are TGTGCCAGCAGCCAGTACAGCCACTCCTACGAGCAGTACCTC. Translated, it gives CASSQYSHSYEQYL.

At least ten counts were recorded for this clonotype. The chain combines TRBV20-1 with TRBJ2-1, with D maybe TRBD2 (5 bases). CDR1 DFQATT and CDR2 SNEGSKA come from the germline V gene (reference sequence). The length of the CDR3 is 14 residues. Trimming pared 3 bases from V and 7 bases from J, leaving 16 bases between. The CDR3 DNA is TGCAGTGCTAGTCGTAGTCGGGGTTGGAATGAGCAGTTCTTC. Translation: CSASRSRGWNEQFF.

A few counts support this clonotype. The chain employs TRBV20-1 and TRBJ2-1; D not certain. The CDR3 is 12 residues long. V was trimmed by 5 bases and J by 9 bases, leaving 14 bases between them. Germline V gene lookup returns CDR1 DFQATT and CDR2 SNEGSKA (reference sequence). CDR3 DNA: TGCAGTGCTTCCCCCCACTGGGGTGAGCAGTTCTTC. Its translation: CSASPHWGEQFF.

The V call is TRBV5-1, the J call TRBJ2-3; 8 positions agree with TRBD2. Germline lookup yields CDR1 SGHRS and CDR2 YFSETQ. V was pared by 4 bases and J by 1 base, with 8 bases of the junction left unmatched. CDR3 size: 16 residues. This chain's CDR3 is CASSRGAGGRTDTQYF. The CDR3 DNA reads as TGCGCCAGCAGCCGGGGGGCGGGGGGCCGCACAGATACGCAGTATTTT.

This clonotype was found many times. J is TRBJ1-6 and V is TRBV7-8; 10 nucleotides agree with TRBD1. The CDR3 has 17 residues. Germline V gene sequence: CDR1 SGHVS, CDR2 FQNEAQ. V lost 5 bases, J lost 3 bases, and 7 bases stayed unmatched. The CDR3: CASSEQGQGFYNSPLHF. The CDR3 nucleotides are TGTGCCAGCAGCGAACAGGGACAGGGGTTCTATAATTCACCCCTCCACTTT.

In this sample, this clonotype turned up many times. The J gene is TRBJ2-6, the V gene TRBV5-1; possible D gene TRBD1, 6 bases. The CDR3 is 17 amino acids. The V gene lost 0 bases and the J gene lost 0 bases, with 10 bases spanning the gap. Germline CDR1 SGHRS, CDR2 YFSETQ. The CDR3 region is CASSLGRTVSGANVLTF. CDR3 nucleotides: TGCGCCAGCAGCTTGGGACGGACAGTCTCTGGGGCCAACGTCCTGACTTTC.

This clonotype was seen at least ten times. The chain is built from TRBV5-1 and TRBJ2-2; TRBD1 aligns across 7 bases. J gave up 4 bases and V 6 bases, and 6 bases lay outside the gene matches. The CDR3 totals 14 residues. In germline, CDR1 is SGHRS, CDR2 YFSETQ. CDR3 amino acids: CASNPTGLTGELFF. The CDR3 DNA reads TGCGCCAGCAACCCGACAGGGCTCACCGGGGAGCTGTTTTTT.

Many counts were recorded for this clonotype. CDR3 bases: TGTGCCAGCAGCCGATTCGGGGGCGATGGAACCGGGGAGCTGTTTTTT. This encodes CASSRFGGDGTGELFF. The chain employs TRBV16 and TRBJ2-2; the D gene could be TRBD1 or TRBD2 (6 bases each). Germline V lookup: CDR1 KGHSY, CDR2 FQNENV. The CDR3 is 16 residues long. V shed 4 bases and J shed 5 bases, with 17 bases lying between them.

Only a few counts were recorded for this clonotype. J is TRBJ2-1 and V is TRBV20-1, with D maybe TRBD1 (6 bases). CDR1 and CDR2 from the germline V gene are DFQATT and SNEGSKA (reference sequence). The V gene lost 0 bases and the J gene lost 3 bases, with 21 bases spanning the gap. The CDR3 runs 18 residues. CDR3 sequence reads: CSARDSGTKGGFYNEQFF. The CDR3, as DNA: TGCAGTGCTAGAGATTCCGGGACAAAGGGTGGGTTCTACAATGAGCAGTTCTTC.

This clonotype was detected only a few times. J is TRBJ2-3 and V is TRBV7-8; 10 nucleotides agree with TRBD2. The CDR3 is 17 residues long. Germline CDR1 and CDR2: SGHVS and FQNEAQ. Trimming at V came to 2 bases and at J to 2 bases, leaving 7 bases not matched to a gene. The CDR3 reads CASSLPSSGGATDTQYF. The CDR3 DNA reads as TGTGCCAGCAGCTTACCCTCGAGCGGGGGGGCCACAGATACGCAGTATTTT.

This clonotype was seen many times. V gene TRBV6-1 combines with J gene TRBJ1-2, with D uncertain. CDR1 is MNHNS, CDR2 SASEGT, per germline. The CDR3 spans 14 residues. V dropped 5 bases and J dropped 4 bases, with 14 bases sitting between them. The CDR3 sequence is CASSRILPFYGYTF. Here the CDR3 DNA reads TGTGCCAGCAGTCGAATACTGCCGTTCTATGGCTACACCTTC.

This clonotype was found a few times. The V and J genes are TRBV7-2 and TRBJ2-7; D is perhaps TRBD2 (7 bases). The V gene lost 3 bases and the J gene lost 3 bases, with 15 bases spanning the gap. The germline V gene encodes CDR1 SGHTA and CDR2 FQGNSA. The CDR3 runs 15 residues. CDR3 in amino acids: CASSLVWGGLYEQYF. CDR3 nucleotides: TGTGCCAGCAGCTTGGTTTGGGGGGGCCTCTACGAGCAGTACTTC.

This clonotype came up many times. V usage is TRBV12-3 or TRBV12-4 and J usage is TRBJ2-2; D uncertain. This CDR3 has 12 amino acids. The V gene lost 6 bases and the J gene lost 6 bases, with 8 bases spanning the gap. CDR3 in DNA: TGTGCCAGCAGACGCCCCCCCGGGGAGCTGTTTTTT. It encodes CASRRPPGELFF.

Notes on this clonotype: This may be a read error: a much more frequent sequence differs by one nucleotide. The genes are TRBV28 and TRBJ2-3; TRBD1 or TRBD2 may be the D gene (5 bases each). V lost 2 bases and J 0 bases, leaving 15 bases between the germline ends. From germline, CDR1 is MDHEN and CDR2 SYDVKM. CDR3 length: 17 residues. CDR3 sequence: CASSLDGRDVSTDTQYF. DNA for the CDR3: TGTGCCAGCAGTTTAGATGGTAGGGACGTTAGCACAGATACGCAGTATTTT.

This chain connects TRBV5-1 to TRBJ2-3; D may be TRBD1 or TRBD2 (6 bases each). The CDR3 spans 17 residues. Per the germline V gene, CDR1 is SGHRS and CDR2 is YFSETQ. The ends were cut back, 0 bases at V and 3 bases at J, with 17 bases in the middle. CDR3 DNA sequence: TGCGCCAGCAGCTTGGAGCCGGGGGCGGCGGGGACAGATACGCAGTATTTT. Protein sequence: CASSLEPGAAGTDTQYF.

This clonotype was detected ten times or more. This sequence joins TRBV5-1 and TRBJ1-4; the D gene is possibly TRBD1 (6 bases). The CDR3 is 15 residues long. V was cut by 4 bases and J by 0 bases, with 10 bases left in between. Germline V gene data show CDR1 as SGHRS and CDR2 as YFSETQ. CDR3 coding DNA: TGCGCCAGCAGCGTGAGACAGGCAACTAATGAAAAACTGTTTTTT. Amino acids: CASSVRQATNEKLFF.

There are many counts of this clonotype. The chain links TRBV20-1 to TRBJ1-2, with a weak D call TRBD1 (6 bases). CDR1 is DFQATT, CDR2 SNEGSKA, per germline (reference sequence). Trimming stripped 5 bases from V and 1 base from J, with 14 bases between. The CDR3 runs 14 residues. The CDR3 is CSAGRGGGNYGYTF. CDR3 in DNA: TGCAGTGCTGGGCGGGGAGGGGGTAACTATGGCTACACCTTC.

The sample holds many counts of this clonotype. This chain joins TRBV14 and TRBJ2-5; D ambiguous. Trimming took off 1 base at V and 5 bases at J, with 14 bases between the two ends. The CDR3 has 15 residues. Germline V lookup: CDR1 SGHDN, CDR2 FVKESK. For the CDR3, the DNA is TGTGCCAGCAGCCAAGGACCAAGGGTATGGGAGACCCAGTACTTC. Translation gives CASSQGPRVWETQYF.